This record covers a single T cell receptor (beta chain). The data are from a study of blood T cell repertoires in COVID-19. Study summary: There were acute and convalescent COVID-19 samples, and they came from the United States, Italy and Spain.

As processed by the authors: Cell counts per sample came from amplifying reference gene primers. Profiling relied on immunoSEQ multiplex PCR, and the TCRdb table lists in-frame clones only, not all of them. V, J and clone size derive from that table, while D and trimming were established from the DNA sequence. The sample consists of roughly 78,000 clones, 70% to 90% of them appearing once. Germline loops: CDR1 ENHRY, CDR2 SYGVKD. The V gene end was trimmed by 5 bases and the J gene end by 4 bases; junction bases not matched to a gene: 10. The CDR3 runs 15 residues. Specimen: peripheral blood. The chain carries TRBV10-3 and TRBJ2-7; 8 bases line up with TRBD1. The clonotype comes from a middle-aged man with acute or convalescent COVID-19. The CDR3 sequence is CAISSSDRGRYEQYF. For the CDR3, the DNA is TGTGCCATCAGTTCCTCTGACAGGGGCAGGTACGAGCAGTACTTC.